Included here is one T cell receptor (beta chain) sequence, with context. Mismatch with germline at one junction end may stem from a read error. This CDR3 is built from 16 residues. Germline-derived CDR1 and CDR2 are SEHNR and FQNEAQ (reference sequence). Primers used in a second PCR of roughly 7 to 12 cycles were a sample-barcoded 5' primer and a J-beta primer mix. TCRdb called the 5' RACE reads again in MiXCR, with one record for every CDR3 protein. The table has around 1,900,000 distinct CDR3 sequences, about two fifths seen once. This specimen comes from a study of blood T cells in healthy people across ages.

The receptor's source is a human donor in good health. The sample consisted of blood. The chain has TRBV7-9 and TRBJ1-2; D is unclear. The CDR3 is CASNLAGTASPRGYTF. DNA of the CDR3: TGTGCCAGCAACTTAGCGGGTACGGCTAGCCCGCGTGGCTACACCTTC.